What follows are 25 T cell receptor beta chains derived from one specimen sequenced in a study of cytomegalovirus exposure and HLA in healthy donors. Generated by immunoSEQ multiplex PCR, the TCRdb table keeps only in-frame clones and is missing some. The sample has some 99,000 clones; about nine tenths are singletons. Sequences were obtained from PBMCs. Receptors were obtained from a woman aged 18-29 years in good health and CMV-seronegative.

The chain joins TRBV19 to TRBJ2-3, with D perhaps matching TRBD2 (6 bases). Germline CDR1 and CDR2: LNHDA and SQIVND (reference sequence). The CDR3 totals 13 residues. V was clipped by 6 bases and J by 6 bases, with 13 bases between them. The CDR3 nucleotides read TGTGCCAGTAGCCGGGGGAAAGGGGATACGCAGTATTTT. This sequence encodes CASSRGKGDTQYF. Full variable domain (missing parts from reference TRBV19 and TRBJ2-3): DGGITQSPKYLFRKEGQNVTLSCEQNLNHDAMYWYRQDPGQGLRLIYYSQIVNDFQKGDIAEGYSVSREKKESFPLTVTSAQKNPTAFYLCASSRGKGDTQYFGPGTRLTVL.

J is TRBJ2-7 and V is TRBV28; TRBD1 agrees at 9 bases. Germline CDR1 MDHEN, CDR2 SYDVKM. Trimming took 3 bases from V and 1 from J; bases not matched to a gene: 7. This CDR3 comprises 16 residues. CDR3 loop: CASSFPTGGMSYEQYF. The DNA for the CDR3 is TGTGCCAGCAGTTTCCCTACAGGGGGCATGTCCTACGAGCAGTACTTC.

The gene calls are TRBV28 and TRBJ1-2, with TRBD1 matching 10 bases. This CDR3 is built from 13 residues. Germline V gene sequence: CDR1 MDHEN, CDR2 SYDVKM. Trimming took 6 bases from V and 8 from J; bases not matched to a gene: 6. The CDR3 DNA is TGTGCCAGCAGGCCGGGACAGGGGAGCGGCTACACCTTC. Translated, it gives CASRPGQGSGYTF.

The chain employs TRBV18 and TRBJ1-1; 7 bases line up with TRBD1. The V segment lost 6 bases and the J segment 0 bases; nucleotides outside the gene matches: 10. The CDR3 covers 16 residues. The V gene's germline CDR1 is KGHSH and CDR2 LQKENI. The CDR3 reads CASSQGQPRMNTEAFF. CDR3 sequence (DNA): TGTGCCAGCTCCCAGGGACAGCCTAGGATGAACACTGAAGCTTTCTTT.

The chain links TRBV6-5 to TRBJ1-1; D is uncertain. The germline gives CDR1 MNHEY, CDR2 SVGAGI. This CDR3 has 14 residues. Trimming left V 2 bases short and J 8 bases short, with 15 bases between. The CDR3 coding sequence is TGTGCCAGCAGTTACCGGAGGGTTGATCCCGAAGCTTTCTTT. It is translated as CASSYRRVDPEAFF.

The chain employs TRBV6-5 and TRBJ1-1, with TRBD1 as a possible D gene (5 bases). Germline V CDR1 and CDR2: MNHEY, SVGAGI. V was cut by 7 bases and J by 0 bases, with 12 bases left in between. CDR3 length: 14 amino acids. The CDR3 sequence is CASTAGLLNTEAFF. The CDR3 DNA follows: TGTGCCAGCACCGCGGGACTCTTGAACACTGAAGCTTTCTTT.

The chain joins TRBV20-1 to TRBJ2-7; the D is unclear. This CDR3 has 11 amino acids. V lost 5 bases and J 4 bases, leaving 9 bases between the germline ends. From germline, CDR1 is DFQATT and CDR2 SNEGSKA (reference sequence). The CDR3 loop reads CSAATRYEQYF. Written as DNA, the CDR3 is TGCAGTGCTGCGACCAGGTACGAGCAGTACTTC.

This rearrangement joins TRBV19 to TRBJ1-1; D is possibly TRBD1 (5 bases). CDR1 LNHDA and CDR2 SQIVND come from the germline V gene (reference sequence). This CDR3 has 16 amino acids. Trimming removed 4 bases at V and 1 base at J, with 16 bases between. For the CDR3, the DNA is TGTGCCAGTAGTAAGAGACAGACAACTACGAACACTGAAGCTTTCTTT. Its translation is CASSKRQTTTNTEAFF.

V is TRBV29-1 and J is TRBJ1-1; 11 bases map to TRBD1. Trimming took 6 bases from V and 0 from J; bases not matched to a gene: 6. CDR3 length: 15 amino acids. Per the germline V gene, CDR1 is SQVTM and CDR2 is ANQGSEA. The CDR3 reads CSVGTGGLMNTEAFF. As DNA, the CDR3 is TGCAGCGTGGGGACAGGGGGTCTCATGAACACTGAAGCTTTCTTT.

This chain links TRBV9 with TRBJ2-7, with 7 bases that match TRBD1. Germline-derived CDR1 and CDR2 are SGDLS and YYNGEE. This CDR3 region has 14 residues. Trimming took 5 bases from V and 7 from J; bases not matched to a gene: 12. CDR3 nucleotide sequence: TGTGCCAGCAGTGATCCCGGGACAGAAAGGGAGCAGTACTTC. Its translation is CASSDPGTEREQYF.

The J gene is TRBJ1-4, the V gene TRBV18; no reliable D call. The CDR3 is 14 residues long. Germline-derived CDR1 and CDR2 are KGHSH and LQKENI. V was shortened by 4 bases and J by 1 base, with 7 bases between the two germline ends. The CDR3: CASSREGTNEKLFF. In nucleotides, the CDR3 is TGTGCCAGCTCACGGGAGGGAACTAATGAAAAACTGTTTTTT.

The chain recombines TRBV4-3 with TRBJ1-1; 8 bases are a match to TRBD1. V shed 4 bases, J shed 4 bases, and the junction held 5 bases outside the gene matches. Germline CDR1 reads LGHNA; CDR2 reads YSLEER. This CDR3 is built from 14 residues. CDR3 sequence (DNA): TGCGCCAGCAGCCGAGGACAGGGCGGCACTGAAGCTTTCTTT. Protein: CASSRGQGGTEAFF.

This clone was seen only once. The J gene is TRBJ1-2, the V gene TRBV19; D gene uncertain. Trimming pared 3 bases from V and 2 bases from J, leaving 10 bases between. There are 14 residues in the CDR3. CDR1 LNHDA and CDR2 SQIVND come from the germline V gene (reference sequence). The CDR3: CASSISGENYGYTF. The CDR3 DNA follows: TGTGCCAGTAGTATTTCAGGCGAAAACTATGGCTACACCTTC.

This sequence joins TRBV6-6 and TRBJ1-3; 9 bases match TRBD1. Trimming at V came to 6 bases and at J to 5 bases, leaving 11 bases not matched to a gene. The germline V gene encodes CDR1 MNHNY and CDR2 SVGAGI (reference sequence). This CDR3 is 16 amino acids long. CDR3 amino acids: CASRDRGGSLRNTIYF. The CDR3 region has the DNA TGTGCCAGCAGGGACAGGGGAGGTAGTCTCAGAAACACCATATATTTT.

This sequence joins TRBV4-1 and TRBJ2-7; TRBD2 is a possible D gene (5 bases). Germline V gene lookup returns CDR1 MGHRA and CDR2 YSYEKL. Trimming removed 0 bases from V and 0 bases from J, with 12 bases in between. The CDR3 contains 16 residues. In DNA form, the CDR3 reads TGCGCCAGCAGCCAAGACTCCAGCGGCAGCTCCTACGAGCAGTACTTC. It specifies CASSQDSSGSSYEQYF.

The chain employs TRBV7-8 and TRBJ1-1; D is unresolved. Germline V CDR1 and CDR2: SGHVS, FQNEAQ. V was clipped by 1 base and J by 1 base, with 10 bases between them. The CDR3 length is 15 residues. In DNA form, the CDR3 reads TGTGCCAGCAGCTTAGTGTTTCAGGAGAACACTGAAGCTTTCTTT. It specifies CASSLVFQENTEAFF.

The rearrangement uses TRBV5-4 and TRBJ2-5; TRBD2 matches at 13 bases. The CDR3 is 15 residues long. Germline values: CDR1 SGHNT, CDR2 YYREEE (reference sequence). Losses at the gene ends were 7 bases for V and 5 bases for J; bases not matched to a gene: 8. The chain's CDR3 is CASGRTSGGEETQYF. CDR3 sequence (DNA): TGTGCCAGCGGCCGGACTAGCGGGGGCGAGGAGACCCAGTACTTC. Looking up the rest from reference TRBV5-4 and TRBJ2-5 gives the full variable domain: ETGVTQSPTHLIKTRGQQVTLRCSSQSGHNTVSWYQQALGQGPQFIFQYYREEENGRGNFPPRFSGLQFPNYSSELNVNALELDDSALYLCASGRTSGGEETQYFGPGTRLLVL.

V is TRBV5-1 and J is TRBJ2-7; 9 bases are a match to TRBD1. The CDR3 extends over 16 amino acids. After removal of 4 bases from V and 0 bases from J, the junction contained 8 bases not matched to a gene. Germline assignment: CDR1 SGHRS and CDR2 YFSETQ. The DNA of the CDR3 is TGCGCCAGCAGCACACGGACAGGGGTTTACTCCTACGAGCAGTACTTC. Translation gives CASSTRTGVYSYEQYF.

The CDR3 DNA follows: TGTGCCAGCAGCGCAGGCGGGGCAACAGGGGGCACTGAAGCTTTCTTT. Translation: CASSAGGATGGTEAFF. The J gene is TRBJ1-1, the V gene TRBV7-2; 8 nucleotides align to TRBD1. Unmatched junction bases numbered 12, after V lost 5 bases and J lost 4 bases. CDR1 is SGHTA, CDR2 FQGNSA, per germline. This CDR3 contains 16 residues.

This rearrangement joins TRBV28 to TRBJ2-1; 14 nucleotides agree with TRBD2. The CDR3 extends over 18 amino acids. Germline V CDR1 and CDR2: MDHEN, SYDVKM. With V trimmed by 5 bases and J by 7 bases, 13 bases remained unmatched. For the CDR3, the DNA is TGTGCCAGCAGTCCAATAGGCGTGACTAGCGGGGGGGTAAATGAGCAGTTCTTC. Protein product: CASSPIGVTSGGVNEQFF.

The chain couples TRBV28 to TRBJ2-7; D not certain. This CDR3 has 14 amino acids. Deletions cut 2 bases from V and 0 bases from J, with 8 bases between. Germline V gene sequence: CDR1 MDHEN, CDR2 SYDVKM. The CDR3: CASSLMATSYEQYF. In DNA, the CDR3 is TGTGCCAGCAGTTTAATGGCAACCTCCTACGAGCAGTACTTC. Combining the CDR3 with reference TRBV28 and TRBJ2-7 gives the whole variable domain DVKVTQSSRYLVKRTGEKVFLECVQDMDHENMFWYRQDPGLGLRLIYFSYDVKMKEKGDIPEGYSVSREKKERFSLILESASTNQTSMYLCASSLMATSYEQYFGPGTRLTVT.

The chain joins TRBV7-6 to TRBJ2-2, with 7 positions matching TRBD1. This CDR3 region has 14 residues. Losses at the gene ends were 5 bases for V and 8 bases for J; bases not matched to a gene: 8. Germline-derived CDR1 and CDR2 are SGHVS and FNYEAQ. The CDR3 nucleotides are TGTGCCAGCAGCCGACAGGGAATGTGGGGGGAGCTGTTTTTT. Translating it yields CASSRQGMWGELFF. Combining the CDR3 with reference TRBV7-6 and TRBJ2-2 gives the whole variable domain GAGVSQSPRYKVTKRGQDVALRCDPISGHVSLYWYRQALGQGPEFLTYFNYEAQQDKSGLPNDRFSAERPEGSISTLTIQRTEQRDSAMYRCASSRQGMWGELFFGEGSRLTVL.

The V gene is TRBV7-9, the J gene TRBJ1-3; D gene uncertain. The germline CDR1 and CDR2 sequences are SEHNR and FQNEAQ (reference sequence). The CDR3 runs to 13 residues. V was pared by 3 bases and J by 3 bases, with 6 bases between. The CDR3 region has the DNA TGTGCCAGCAGCTTCGGTCGTGGAAACACCATATATTTT. It specifies CASSFGRGNTIYF.

The chain couples TRBV4-2 to TRBJ2-7; the match to TRBD2 covers 14 bases. Trimming cost V 2 bases and J 4 bases; bases outside gene matches: 10. The CDR3 has 18 amino acids. Germline loops: CDR1 LGHNA, CDR2 YNFKEQ. This CDR3 is CASSQHGTSGSPPYEQYF. CDR3 DNA: TGTGCCAGCAGCCAACACGGGACTAGCGGGAGTCCACCATACGAGCAGTACTTC.

CDR3 region: CASSLSGGEETQYF. The CDR3, as DNA: TGTGCCAGCAGTTTAAGCGGGGGCGAAGAGACCCAGTACTTC. V and J are TRBV28 and TRBJ2-5; 8 bases fit TRBD2. Germline CDR1 reads MDHEN; CDR2 reads SYDVKM. V was pared by 2 bases and J by 3 bases, with 2 bases of the junction left unmatched. The CDR3 spans 14 residues.